This paragraph covers one TCR beta chain sequence. CDR3 size: 13 residues. The germline gives CDR1 MNHNY, CDR2 SVGAGI (reference sequence). Trimming took 2 bases from V and 3 from J, leaving 8 bases between them. The sample is drawn from a study of T cell changes during pregnancy in multiple sclerosis. The protocol was immunoSEQ multiplex PCR, while the TCRdb copy is restricted to in-frame clones and leaves out a portion. The data contain about 27,000 clones, roughly 86% of them singletons. The chain carries TRBV6-6 and TRBJ2-7, with D perhaps TRBD2 (5 bases). Sample: CD8+ T cells from peripheral blood mononuclear cells, taken in the second trimester of pregnancy. This TCR was recovered from a female donor with multiple sclerosis, enrolled in a pregnancy study. In DNA, the CDR3 is TGTGCCAGCAGTTACCCGGGGATCTACGAGCAGTACTTC. As protein: CASSYPGIYEQYF.